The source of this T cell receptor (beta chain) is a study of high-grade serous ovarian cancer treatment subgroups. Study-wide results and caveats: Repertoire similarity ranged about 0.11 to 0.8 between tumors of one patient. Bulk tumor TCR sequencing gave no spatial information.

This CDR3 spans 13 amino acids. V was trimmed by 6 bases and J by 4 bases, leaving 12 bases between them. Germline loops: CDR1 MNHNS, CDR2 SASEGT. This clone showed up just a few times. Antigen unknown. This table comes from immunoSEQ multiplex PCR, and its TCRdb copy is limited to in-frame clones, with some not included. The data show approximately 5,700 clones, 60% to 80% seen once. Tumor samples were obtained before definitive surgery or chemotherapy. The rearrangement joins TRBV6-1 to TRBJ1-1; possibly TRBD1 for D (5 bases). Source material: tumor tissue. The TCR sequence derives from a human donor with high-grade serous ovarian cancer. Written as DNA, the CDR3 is TGTGCCAGCAGACATCAGGGCGCCACTGAAGCTTTCTTT. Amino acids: CASRHQGATEAFF.